This is a list of T cell receptor beta chains from one sample in a study of blood T cell repertoires in COVID-19. The protocol was immunoSEQ multiplex PCR, while the TCRdb copy is restricted to in-frame clones and leaves out a portion. The sample has 62,000 or so clones; approximately 92% are singletons. Sequences were obtained from peripheral blood. Source of these receptors: a man aged 50-59 years with active COVID-19. CDR3s include the opening cysteine and the closing phenylalanine or tryptophan. A D gene is named only where the DNA matches it firmly. Clone size is stated in some rows and not others, as once, few, many or a class when expanded.

j_call | clone_size | d_call | v_call | cdr3_length | cdr3_aa | cdr3_nt
TRBJ2-7 | . | TRBD1 | TRBV4-1 | 13 | CASSQQGDAEQYF | TGCGCCAGCAGCCAACAGGGGGACGCCGAGCAGTACTTC
TRBJ2-7 | . | TRBD2 | TRBV27 | 15 | CASSFSGGPLYEQYF | TGTGCCAGCAGTTTCAGCGGGGGCCCCCTTTACGAGCAGTACTTC
TRBJ1-6 | . | . | TRBV2 | 16 | CASSDYRGINNSPLHF | TGTGCCAGCAGTGATTACCGGGGGATAAATAATTCACCCCTCCACTTT
TRBJ2-3 | . | TRBD2 | TRBV5-4 | 13 | CAKSGGITDTQYF | TGTGCCAAGAGCGGGGGGATCACAGATACGCAGTATTTT
TRBJ1-4 | . | . | TRBV12-3/TRBV12-4 | 13 | CASTVATNEKLFF | TGTGCCAGCACAGTTGCAACTAATGAAAAACTGTTTTTT
TRBJ2-7 | . | . | TRBV15 | 14 | CATAFGGSSYEQYF | TGTGCCACCGCTTTTGGAGGGTCCTCCTACGAGCAGTACTTC
TRBJ2-4 | . | . | TRBV6-1 | 15 | CASSEMGGAKNIQYF | TGTGCCAGCAGTGAAATGGGGGGTGCCAAAAACATTCAGTACTTC
TRBJ2-3 | . | TRBD2 | TRBV11-2 | 16 | CASSPQAGGGEDTQYF | TGTGCCAGCAGCCCACAAGCGGGGGGGGGTGAAGACACGCAGTATTTT
TRBJ2-7 | . | TRBD1 | TRBV11-2 | 16 | CASSSPWTGGNYEQYF | TGTGCCAGCAGCTCTCCCTGGACAGGGGGGAACTACGAGCAGTACTTC
TRBJ1-1 | . | . | TRBV4-1 | 15 | CASSQAPRGSPEAFF | TGCGCCAGCAGCCAAGCGCCTAGGGGGAGCCCTGAAGCTTTCTTT
TRBJ1-2 | . | TRBD1 | TRBV12-3/TRBV12-4 | 13 | CASSPGQGHGYTF | TGTGCCAGCAGTCCCGGACAGGGCCATGGCTACACCTTC
TRBJ2-7 | few | . | TRBV6-5 | 13 | CASSMGHQYEQYF | TGTGCCAGCAGTATGGGACACCAGTACGAGCAGTACTTC
TRBJ2-1 | . | . | TRBV7-3 | 12 | CASSSQGYEQFF | TGTGCCAGCAGCTCACAGGGCTATGAGCAGTTCTTC
TRBJ1-5 | . | . | TRBV11-3 | 14 | CASSFQGIGQPQHF | TGTGCCAGCAGCTTTCAGGGCATAGGGCAGCCCCAGCATTTT
TRBJ1-4 | . | . | TRBV5-1 | 17 | CASSPKPTAGGNEKLFF | TGCGCCAGCAGCCCCAAACCGACCGCAGGTGGGAATGAAAAACTGTTTTTT
TRBJ2-3 | . | TRBD2 | TRBV6-4 | 17 | CASSDSAGGGAADTQYF | TGTGCCAGCAGTGACTCGGCTGGCGGGGGGGCCGCAGATACGCAGTATTTT
TRBJ2-7 | . | TRBD1 | TRBV13 | 16 | CASSTDREHTSYEQYF | TGTGCCAGCAGCACAGACAGGGAACATACCTCCTACGAGCAGTACTTC
TRBJ2-2 | . | . | TRBV9 | 15 | CASSKEVDNTGELFF | TGTGCCAGCAGCAAAGAAGTAGATAACACCGGGGAGCTGTTTTTT
TRBJ2-7 | once | TRBD1 | TRBV7-9 | 14 | CASRGGQVPYEQYF | TGTGCCAGCAGGGGGGGACAGGTCCCCTACGAGCAGTACTTC
TRBJ1-2 | . | TRBD1 | TRBV28 | 17 | CASSSTSGQPTQGGYTF | TGTGCCAGCAGTTCCACCTCGGGACAGCCGACTCAAGGGGGCTACACCTTC
TRBJ2-5 | . | . | TRBV12-3/TRBV12-4 | 13 | CASSLGLQETQYF | TGTGCCAGCAGTTTAGGGCTGCAAGAGACCCAGTACTTC
TRBJ2-7 | once | . | TRBV10-1 | 15 | CASSERGRSSYEQYF | TGCGCCAGCAGTGAACGGGGAAGGAGCTCCTACGAGCAGTACTTC
TRBJ2-1 | . | TRBD2 | TRBV9 | 16 | CASSVLGGSSYNEQFF | TGTGCCAGCAGCGTATTGGGGGGGAGCTCCTACAATGAGCAGTTCTTC
TRBJ2-3 | . | . | TRBV14 | 14 | CASSQLSTGSTQYF | TGTGCCAGCAGCCAGCTGTCAACAGGGAGCACGCAGTATTTT
TRBJ1-2 | . | . | TRBV12-3/TRBV12-4 | 13 | CASSPGDFYGYTF | TGTGCCAGCAGTCCCGGGGACTTCTATGGCTACACCTTC
TRBJ2-3 | . | . | TRBV4-1 | 15 | CASSPARARTDTQYF | TGCGCCAGCAGCCCTGCGAGGGCTCGGACAGATACGCAGTATTTT
TRBJ1-4 | . | TRBD1 | TRBV9 | 14 | CASSVGRGNEKLFF | TGTGCCAGCAGCGTAGGCAGGGGGAATGAAAAACTGTTTTTT
TRBJ2-7 | . | . | TRBV6-1 | 17 | CASSVHGNRVESAEQYF | TGTGCCAGCAGTGTCCATGGGAACAGGGTGGAGTCTGCCGAGCAGTACTTC
TRBJ2-7 | once | TRBD1 | TRBV2 | 15 | CASSVGTGVNYEQYF | TGTGCCAGCAGTGTCGGGACAGGGGTGAACTACGAGCAGTACTTC
TRBJ1-6 | . | TRBD1 | TRBV5-4 | 15 | CASSGDRGRFSPLHF | TGTGCCAGCAGCGGGGACAGGGGGCGATTTTCACCCCTCCACTTT
TRBJ1-1 | . | . | TRBV19 | 13 | CASSTATNTEAFF | TGTGCCAGCTCGACAGCTACGAACACTGAAGCTTTCTTT
TRBJ1-6 | . | TRBD1 | TRBV5-1 | 15 | CASSRAGTGGSPLHF | TGCGCCAGCAGCCGAGCCGGGACAGGAGGTTCACCCCTCCACTTT
TRBJ1-1 | . | TRBD1 | TRBV6-6 | 16 | CASSSQGALRNTEAFF | TGTGCCAGCAGTTCTCAGGGGGCGCTTCGAAACACTGAAGCTTTCTTT
TRBJ2-3 | . | . | TRBV4-1 | 16 | CASSQDRTAPRDTQYF | TGCGCCAGCAGCCAAGATAGGACAGCCCCTCGAGATACGCAGTATTTT
TRBJ2-3 | . | TRBD2 | TRBV11-3 | 14 | CASSLGGGMNTQYF | TGTGCCAGCAGCTTAGGGGGGGGGATGAATACGCAGTATTTT
TRBJ1-1 | . | TRBD1 | TRBV7-9 | 13 | CASSEGQGTEAFF | TGTGCCAGCAGCGAAGGACAGGGGACTGAAGCTTTCTTT
TRBJ1-1 | . | TRBD1 | TRBV5-1 | 14 | CASSSLTGGTEAFF | TGCGCCAGCAGCTCCCTTACAGGGGGTACTGAAGCTTTCTTT
TRBJ1-2 | . | . | TRBV21-1 | 14 | CASSKFQDAYGYTF | TGTGCCAGCAGCAAATTTCAGGATGCCTATGGCTACACCTTC
TRBJ2-2 | . | TRBD2 | TRBV10-3 | 16 | CAISEERGTYTGELFF | TGTGCCATCAGTGAAGAGCGGGGGACCTACACCGGGGAGCTGTTTTTT
TRBJ2-7 | few | TRBD2 | TRBV5-5 | 16 | CASSLRSGASSYEQYF | TGTGCCAGCAGCTTGAGGAGCGGGGCAAGCTCCTACGAGCAGTACTTC
TRBJ2-1 | . | . | TRBV5-8 | 17 | CASSRTLGSSSYNEQFF | TGTGCCAGCAGCCGAACGCTCGGGTCGAGCTCCTACAATGAGCAGTTCTTC
TRBJ2-7 | . | TRBD1 | TRBV7-8 | 14 | CASSARDRGNEQYF | TGTGCCAGCAGCGCCCGGGACAGGGGGAACGAGCAGTACTTC
TRBJ1-2 | . | . | TRBV6-2/TRBV6-3 | 14 | CASSYPQGNYGYTF | TGTGCCAGCAGTTACCCTCAGGGTAACTATGGCTACACCTTC
TRBJ2-5 | . | TRBD2 | TRBV6-2/TRBV6-3 | 15 | CASSSERGGWETQYF | TGTGCCAGCAGTTCTGAGCGGGGGGGCTGGGAGACCCAGTACTTC
TRBJ1-6 | . | . | TRBV12-2 | 18 | CASRFTSFSYAHNSPLHF | TGTGCAAGTCGCTTCACCTCGTTTAGTTATGCCCATAATTCACCCCTCCACTTT
TRBJ2-1 | . | . | TRBV2 | 16 | CASREPGLSSYNEQFF | TGTGCCAGCAGAGAACCGGGACTCAGCTCCTACAATGAGCAGTTCTTC
TRBJ2-6 | . | TRBD1 | TRBV5-4 | 14 | CASSQGAGANVLTF | TGTGCCAGCAGTCAGGGGGCTGGGGCCAACGTCCTGACTTTC
TRBJ2-4 | . | TRBD1 | TRBV7-2 | 15 | CASSLEAAGGNIQYF | TGTGCCAGCAGCTTAGAGGCAGCAGGGGGAAACATTCAGTACTTC
TRBJ2-3 | . | TRBD1 | TRBV6-6 | 15 | CASSYWQGVADTQYF | TGTGCCAGCAGTTATTGGCAGGGGGTAGCAGATACGCAGTATTTT
TRBJ2-7 | . | . | TRBV19 | 13 | CASSIGVRDEQYF | TGTGCCAGTAGTATAGGTGTGAGGGACGAGCAGTACTTC
TRBJ1-1 | . | . | TRBV19 | 11 | CASSYYTEAFF | TGTGCCAGTAGCTATTACACTGAAGCTTTCTTT
TRBJ1-1 | . | TRBD1 | TRBV5-5 | 14 | CASSLRQGGTEAFF | TGTGCCAGCAGCTTGAGACAGGGGGGCACTGAAGCTTTCTTT
TRBJ2-1 | . | TRBD1 | TRBV6-5 | 15 | CASSSRQGVNNEQFF | TGTGCCAGCAGTAGTAGACAGGGAGTAAACAATGAGCAGTTCTTC
TRBJ2-3 | once | TRBD2 | TRBV4-2 | 15 | CASSQGSSGVDTQYF | TGTGCCAGCAGCCAAGGCTCTAGCGGGGTAGATACGCAGTATTTT